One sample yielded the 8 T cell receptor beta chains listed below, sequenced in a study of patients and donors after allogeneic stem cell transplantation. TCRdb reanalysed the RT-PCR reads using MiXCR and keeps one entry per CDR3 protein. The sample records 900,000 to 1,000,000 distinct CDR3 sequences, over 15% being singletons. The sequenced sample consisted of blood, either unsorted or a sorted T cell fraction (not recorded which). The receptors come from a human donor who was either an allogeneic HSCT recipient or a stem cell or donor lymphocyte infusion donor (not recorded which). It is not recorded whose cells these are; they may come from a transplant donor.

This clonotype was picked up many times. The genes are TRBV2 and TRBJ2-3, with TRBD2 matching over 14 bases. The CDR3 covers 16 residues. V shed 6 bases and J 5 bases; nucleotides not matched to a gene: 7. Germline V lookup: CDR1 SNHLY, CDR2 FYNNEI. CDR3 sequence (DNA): TGTGCCAGCAGCCCCGGACTAGCGGGGGGAGGAGATACGCAGTATTTT. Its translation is CASSPGLAGGGDTQYF.

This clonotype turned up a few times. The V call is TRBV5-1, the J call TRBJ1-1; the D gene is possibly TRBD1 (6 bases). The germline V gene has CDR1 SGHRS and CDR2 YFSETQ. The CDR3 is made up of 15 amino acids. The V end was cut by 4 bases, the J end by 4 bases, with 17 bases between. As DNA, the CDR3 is TGCGCCAGCAGCAAAACCGGGACAATGGGCACTGAAGCTTTCTTT. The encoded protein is CASSKTGTMGTEAFF. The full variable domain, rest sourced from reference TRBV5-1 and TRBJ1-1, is KAGVTQTPRYLIKTRGQQVTLSCSPISGHRSVSWYQQTPGQGLQFLFEYFSETQRNKGNFPGRFSGRQFSNSRSEMNVSTLELGDSALYLCASSKTGTMGTEAFFGQGTRLTVV.

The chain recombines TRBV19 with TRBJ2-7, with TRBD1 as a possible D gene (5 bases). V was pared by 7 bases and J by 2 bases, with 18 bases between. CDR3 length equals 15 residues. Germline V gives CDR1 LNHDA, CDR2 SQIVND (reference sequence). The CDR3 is CASNLKGQGAYEQYF. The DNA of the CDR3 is TGTGCCAGTAACTTAAAAGGGCAGGGCGCCTACGAGCAGTACTTC.

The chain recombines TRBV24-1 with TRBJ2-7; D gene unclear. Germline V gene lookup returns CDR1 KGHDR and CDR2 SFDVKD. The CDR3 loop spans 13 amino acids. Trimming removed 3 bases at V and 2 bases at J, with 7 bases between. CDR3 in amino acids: CATSDPQTYEQYF. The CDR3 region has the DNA TGTGCCACCAGTGATCCACAGACCTACGAGCAGTACTTC.

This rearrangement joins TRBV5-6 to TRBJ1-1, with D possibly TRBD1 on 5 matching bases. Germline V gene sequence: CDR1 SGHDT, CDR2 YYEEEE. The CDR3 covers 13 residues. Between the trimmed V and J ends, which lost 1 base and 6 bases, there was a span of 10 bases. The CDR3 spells CASSLTQGPEAFF. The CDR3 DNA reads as TGTGCCAGCAGCTTGACTCAGGGACCTGAAGCTTTCTTT.

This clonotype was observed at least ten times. For the CDR3, the DNA is TGTGCCAGCAGTTTAGCGGGTAGTAGCGGGGCCGCTTTCTTT. Translation: CASSLAGSSGAAFF. The chain couples TRBV12-3 or TRBV12-4 to TRBJ1-1; perhaps TRBD1 as D (5 bases). This CDR3 region has 14 residues. V gave up 0 bases and J gave up 11 bases, with 16 bases separating them.

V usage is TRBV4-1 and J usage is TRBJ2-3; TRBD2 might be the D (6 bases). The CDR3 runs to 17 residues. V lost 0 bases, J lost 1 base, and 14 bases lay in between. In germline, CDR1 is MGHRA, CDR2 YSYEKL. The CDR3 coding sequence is TGCGCCAGCAGCCAAGAGGGCTGGGCTAGCGGCACAGATACGCAGTATTTT. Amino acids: CASSQEGWASGTDTQYF.

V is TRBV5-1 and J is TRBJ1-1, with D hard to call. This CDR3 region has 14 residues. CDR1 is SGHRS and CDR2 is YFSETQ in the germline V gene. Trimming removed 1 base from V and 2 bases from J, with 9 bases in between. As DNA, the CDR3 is TGCGCCAGCAGCTTGTGGCAGGCAAACACTGAAGCTTTCTTT. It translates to CASSLWQANTEAFF.